One T cell receptor (beta chain) is described in this entry. Its specific antigen is unknown. Base qualities are not at hand, and no much larger clone is one base apart. The time point label, read with the paper, signifies: late sampling 161 to 241 days after vaccination in three convalescent patients. Positive SARS-CoV-2 PCR tests in the convalescent patients dated from March to December 2020, before Alpha, Beta and Delta variants emerged in the United States. PBMCs were separated from whole blood using Ficoll-Paque Plus gradient centrifugation and then either used fresh or cryopreserved at -140C. The method was PCR. Sequenced using an Illumina iSeq 100. In the paper's pipeline: Non-productive sequences were removed, and CDR3s that did not start with C, did not end with F or W, or were shorter than 7 amino acids were discarded. Similarity between CDR3 sequences was evaluated in R version 3.6.1 using Levenshtein distances (stringdist) and unrooted phylogenetic trees (ape). Using fastp at Q25 and MiXCR, TCRdb reprocessed the public reads and kept productive beta chains. All rows with the same CDR3 protein become a single entry with the most common DNA and genes. In this record, the V and J calls reflect TCRdb's handling and not the investigators' own analysis. The sample profile shows 30,000 or so distinct CDR3 sequences; 50% of them were found once. The ten largest account for 5% to 6.5% of the sample.

This sample was taken from a study of vaccination and CD4 T cells after COVID-19 (dated by TCRdb to between 2022 and 2023). Context from the whole study: SARS-CoV-2 positivity had been established in the convalescent patients by nasal swab PCR, and mild disease was recorded in nine or ten of these patients and severe disease in one. The spike-specific CD4+ TCR repertoire was compared before and after mRNA vaccination in approximately 9 COVID-19 convalescent patients and several infection-naive healthy vaccine recipients. Post-COVID blood samples from convalescent patients were collected a median of about 100 days after diagnosis, with a range of roughly 35 to 170 days. For a few convalescent patients, samples were collected at an early post-vaccination timepoint (day 14) as well as at a late post-vaccination timepoint (days 161 to 241). Six males and four females were included in the convalescent cohort, with two Hispanic individuals, seven Caucasians, two Asians and one multiracial person represented. Post-vaccine blood samples were taken a median of around 70 days after the second vaccine dose, with a range of 14 to 241 days. Participants got two doses of the Pfizer-BioNTech BNT162b2 vaccine (n=8) or two doses of the Moderna mRNA-1273 vaccine (n=2). What the study reported, not specific to this receptor: Among the post-vaccine SARS-CoV-2-reactive clones in convalescent patients, a median approximately 90% showed up only after vaccination, which suggests vaccine-specific priming. The study included relatively few convalescent patients and did not analyze early timepoints after natural infection. Of the vaccine-specific clones found in convalescent patients, nearly all (304 of 307) were mono-reactive for SARS-CoV-2 spike instead of being cross-reactive with common cold coronaviruses. The median count of SARS-CoV-2-reactive clonotypes went up from around 20 after infection to a few dozen after vaccination, although the change was not significant.

The germline V gene provides CDR1 SNHLY and CDR2 FYNNEI. Deletion took 2 bases off V and 0 bases off J, with a span of 7 bases between the germline ends. Its CDR3 holds 14 amino acids, cysteine through phenylalanine. Only the CDR3 DNA is retained, 42 bases long and in frame from the first base. This sequence was found in a human donor who had recovered from COVID-19. The rearrangement combines TRBV2 with TRBJ1-2, with TRBD1 as a weak D call on 5 bases. The sequencing here drew on CD4+ T cells from blood, taken about 7 months after SARS-CoV-2 vaccination. The sequenced DNA is TGTGCCAGCAGTGAACAGGGAGCTAACTATGGCTACACCTTC. Its protein is CASSEQGANYGYTF.